This T cell receptor beta chain was recorded in a study of cytomegalovirus exposure and HLA in healthy donors. Study in general: Early on, a data release was issued that held tens of millions of unique TCRs from HLA-typed donors. In terms of ancestry, the Caucasian-associated cluster contained 80% to 90% of the roughly 400 genotyped donors.

Germline V gene sequence: CDR1 SEHNR, CDR2 FQNEAQ (reference sequence). The CDR3 consists of 16 residues. The V gene end was trimmed by 0 bases and the J gene end by 4 bases; junction bases not matched to a gene: 5. PCR amplification relied on 60 Vbeta primers (plus 13 Jbeta primers). Data came from immunoSEQ multiplex PCR; TCRdb stores just in-frame clones and leaves some out. The table records roughly 190,000 clones, 75% to 80% of them present only once. At sampling all donors were nominally healthy, likely with unrecorded immune exposures. This clonotype was sampled from a woman in her thirties in good health and CMV-seropositive. The specimen was PBMCs. V gene TRBV7-9 combines with J gene TRBJ1-5; 8 bases agree with TRBD1. The CDR3 sequence: CASSLAYGQGNQPQHF. The CDR3 DNA reads as TGTGCCAGCAGCTTAGCCTACGGACAGGGTAATCAGCCCCAGCATTTT.